The rows below give T cell receptor beta chains drawn from one sample of a study of identical twins. MiXCR was run by TCRdb on the 5' RACE reads, yielding one entry per CDR3 protein. Among hundreds of thousands of distinct CDR3 sequences, around 8.3% were seen once, and the ten largest hold around 0.95%. These data were likewise used in another study, on yellow fever vaccine responses in identical twins.

Input material: PBMCs. The receptors shown here come from a woman aged 18-29 years in good health. CDR3s include the opening cysteine and the closing phenylalanine or tryptophan. The D gene is left open where the match is weak. Where a row states a size, it is once, few, many or the class of an expanded clone; other rows omit it.

DNA: TGTGCCAGCTCACCACCCACGGGACCGGCCTACAATGAGCAGTTCTTC
CDR3: CASSPPTGPAYNEQFF
D: -
V: TRBV18
size: -
J: TRBJ2-1

DNA: TGTGCCAGCAGTTTAGCTGGGACAGTTCTAGAGACCCAGTACTTC
CDR3: CASSLAGTVLETQYF
D: TRBD1
V: TRBV12-3/TRBV12-4
size: few
J: TRBJ2-5

DNA: TGTGCCAGCAGCCATGATCACGAGCAGTTCTTC
CDR3: CASSHDHEQFF
D: -
V: TRBV4-2
size: few
J: TRBJ2-1

DNA: TGTGCCAGCAGTTTATATTCTAGCGGGAGGGCCTCGGCCAAAAACATTCAGTACTTC
CDR3: CASSLYSSGRASAKNIQYF
D: TRBD2
V: TRBV28
size: -
J: TRBJ2-4

DNA: TGTGCCAGCAGCGGCCGGGACAGGGGGTTCTACGAGCAGTACTTC
CDR3: CASSGRDRGFYEQYF
D: TRBD1
V: TRBV7-9
size: many
J: TRBJ2-7

DNA: TGCGCCAGCAGCTCAGGGCAGGGAGAAACCTACGAGCAGTACTTC
CDR3: CASSSGQGETYEQYF
D: -
V: TRBV5-1
size: -
J: TRBJ2-7

DNA: TGTGCCAGCAGCACAGGGACTAGCGGGGGAGCATCCTACGAGCAGTACTTC
CDR3: CASSTGTSGGASYEQYF
D: -
V: TRBV21-1
size: few
J: TRBJ2-7

DNA: TGTGCCAGCAGCAAGGGGGTCACTAACTATGGCTACACCTTC
CDR3: CASSKGVTNYGYTF
D: -
V: TRBV3-1
size: few
J: TRBJ1-2

DNA: TGTGCCAGCAGTTACTCGCAGGGGTGGGAAAAACTGTTTTTT
CDR3: CASSYSQGWEKLFF
D: -
V: TRBV6-5
size: few
J: TRBJ1-4

DNA: TGTGCCAGCACCCAATTCTTGGGGCCCCAAGCGACCCAGTACTTC
CDR3: CASTQFLGPQATQYF
D: -
V: TRBV28
size: few
J: TRBJ2-5

DNA: TGCGCCAGCAGCGGAAAGGAACCCGCGTCCCCCAATGAGCAGTTCTTC
CDR3: CASSGKEPASPNEQFF
D: -
V: TRBV4-3
size: -
J: TRBJ2-1

DNA: TGTGCCAGCAGTTCCACCGGACTAGCGGGAGAAGAGACCCAGTACTTC
CDR3: CASSSTGLAGEETQYF
D: TRBD2
V: TRBV28
size: -
J: TRBJ2-5

DNA: TGTGCCAGCAGTGAATCTGATTGGACTAGCACAGATACGCAGTATTTT
CDR3: CASSESDWTSTDTQYF
D: -
V: TRBV2
size: few
J: TRBJ2-3

DNA: TGTGCCAGCTCACCATTGGTAGCGGGCTACGAGCAGTACTTC
CDR3: CASSPLVAGYEQYF
D: TRBD2
V: TRBV18
size: -
J: TRBJ2-7

DNA: TGTGCCACCCTGAGGGGACAGGGAACCATTCAGTACTTC
CDR3: CATLRGQGTIQYF
D: TRBD1
V: TRBV6-2/TRBV6-3
size: -
J: TRBJ2-4

DNA: TGTGCCAGCAGCTTGGAAATGGGACTAGCGGAATACTTC
CDR3: CASSLEMGLAEYF
D: TRBD2
V: TRBV5-5
size: few
J: TRBJ2-4

DNA: TGCGCCAGCAGCGGATGGACAAGCACCGGGGAGCTGTTTTTT
CDR3: CASSGWTSTGELFF
D: -
V: TRBV5-1
size: many
J: TRBJ2-2

DNA: TGTGCCAGCAGTTACTCGGGTCGGTTGAGCTCCTACAATGAGCAGTTCTTC
CDR3: CASSYSGRLSSYNEQFF
D: -
V: TRBV6-5
size: -
J: TRBJ2-1

DNA: TGTGCCAGCAGCCAAGCCGTTGCAGGGCTCCGGGAGCTGTTTTTT
CDR3: CASSQAVAGLRELFF
D: -
V: TRBV3-1
size: many
J: TRBJ2-2

DNA: TGTGCCAGCAGCTTAGCACAGGGGAACACCGGGGAGCTGTTTTTT
CDR3: CASSLAQGNTGELFF
D: -
V: TRBV7-2
size: -
J: TRBJ2-2

DNA: TGTGCCAGCAGTCAGACCAGGGGGATGAACACTGAAGCTTTCTTT
CDR3: CASSQTRGMNTEAFF
D: TRBD1
V: TRBV27
size: -
J: TRBJ1-1

DNA: TGCAGTGCTATTCTTAGCGGGGGGGCCGGGGATACGCAGTATTTT
CDR3: CSAILSGGAGDTQYF
D: TRBD2
V: TRBV20-1
size: -
J: TRBJ2-3

DNA: TGTGCCAGCAGACAGGGTTTTAGGCCCCAGCATTTT
CDR3: CASRQGFRPQHF
D: -
V: TRBV12-3/TRBV12-4
size: -
J: TRBJ1-5

DNA: TGTGCCAGCAGTCCACCGGGACAGGGAGGGGGTTCACCCCTCCACTTT
CDR3: CASSPPGQGGGSPLHF
D: TRBD1
V: TRBV28
size: -
J: TRBJ1-6

DNA: TGCGCCAGCAGCGTAGGGACTAGCGTTATTGCAGATACGCAGTATTTT
CDR3: CASSVGTSVIADTQYF
D: TRBD2
V: TRBV5-1
size: -
J: TRBJ2-3

DNA: TGTGCCAGCAGTTGGGACCATGAGCAGTTCTTC
CDR3: CASSWDHEQFF
D: -
V: TRBV6-2/TRBV6-3
size: many
J: TRBJ2-1

DNA: TGTGCCAGCAGTTTGGTTCTCCGGGGGGATAATTCACCCCTCCACTTT
CDR3: CASSLVLRGDNSPLHF
D: -
V: TRBV27
size: -
J: TRBJ1-6

DNA: TGCGCCAGCAGCCAAGATCCCGAGAGCTCCTACGAGCAGTACTTC
CDR3: CASSQDPESSYEQYF
D: -
V: TRBV4-3
size: -
J: TRBJ2-7

DNA: TGTGCCAGCAGCCCTGGAGTGACAGAGCAGTTCTTC
CDR3: CASSPGVTEQFF
D: -
V: TRBV7-2
size: -
J: TRBJ2-1

DNA: TGCAGTGCTGGGCAGGGCGGCCAGCCCCAGCATTTT
CDR3: CSAGQGGQPQHF
D: -
V: TRBV20-1
size: -
J: TRBJ1-5

DNA: TGTGCCAGCAGCTTGCCGGCCCGGGACAGGGAGAACATTCAGTACTTC
CDR3: CASSLPARDRENIQYF
D: TRBD1
V: TRBV11-2
size: -
J: TRBJ2-4

DNA: TGCGCGGTGAACACTGAAGCTTTCTTT
CDR3: CAVNTEAFF
D: -
V: TRBV7-9
size: few
J: TRBJ1-1

DNA: TGCGCCAGCAGCTACCAGGGTTTTAATTCACCCCTCCACTTT
CDR3: CASSYQGFNSPLHF
D: -
V: TRBV5-1
size: few
J: TRBJ1-6

DNA: TGTGCCAGCCGGGGTTGGGGGGGGTCGACAGATACGCAGTATTTT
CDR3: CASRGWGGSTDTQYF
D: TRBD2
V: TRBV7-2
size: -
J: TRBJ2-3

DNA: TGCAGTGCTAGAGGGGGATCAGGTCCACAAGAGACCCAGTACTTC
CDR3: CSARGGSGPQETQYF
D: -
V: TRBV20-1
size: -
J: TRBJ2-5

DNA: TGTGCCAGCACCTCCACCGGGGCGGGGTCCTACGAGCAGTACTTC
CDR3: CASTSTGAGSYEQYF
D: -
V: TRBV27
size: -
J: TRBJ2-7

DNA: TGTGCCAGCAGCCCCAGTTCTGACGCCGGGGAGCTGTTTTTT
CDR3: CASSPSSDAGELFF
D: -
V: TRBV11-2
size: -
J: TRBJ2-2